This TCR beta chain was profiled in a study of T cells in localized non-small cell lung cancer. As to this clone: Its specificity is not known.

Measured with immunoSEQ multiplex PCR; TCRdb has only the in-frame clones, and not every one. This sample has roughly 20,000 clones, with roughly nine tenths found just once. Study results and caveats: Compared with tumor, uninvolved adjacent lung displayed greater T cell clonality, ranking highest overall.

Germline V gene lookup returns CDR1 SGDLS and CDR2 YYNGEE. Trimming took 0 bases from V and 5 from J, leaving 14 bases between them. The CDR3 runs to 15 residues. The chain uses TRBV9 and TRBJ2-5, with unresolved D. The sequence was obtained from a woman between 40 and 69 years old with stage I lung adenocarcinoma. The starting material was peripheral blood, obtained before any cancer treatment. CDR3 nucleotide sequence: TGTGCCAGCAGCGTAGGCCTAGATCCCGGGGAGACCCAGTACTTC. Its protein is CASSVGLDPGETQYF. The whole variable domain, filled in from reference TRBV9 and TRBJ2-5, reads DSGVTQTPKHLITATGQRVTLRCSPRSGDLSVYWYQQSLDQGLQFLIQYYNGEERAKGNILERFSAQQFPDLHSELNLSSLELGDSALYFCASSVGLDPGETQYFGPGTRLLVL.